What follows are 9 T cell receptor beta chains derived from one specimen sequenced in a study of chemoradiotherapy in HPV16-positive cancers. Sequencing used immunoSEQ multiplex PCR; TCRdb keeps in-frame clones, though not all of them. This table has about 19,000 clones, 84% appearing once. This sample comprised blood, obtained from a patient who underwent chemoradiotherapy. The receptors stem from a human donor with HPV-associated anogenital cancer.

The rearrangement uses TRBV6-1 and TRBJ1-1, with D possibly matching TRBD1 (5 bases). The length of the CDR3 is 13 residues. Trimming took 1 base from V and 6 from J, leaving 9 bases between them. CDR1 and CDR2 from the germline V gene are MNHNS and SASEGT. Here the CDR3 reads CASSEGGRAEAFF. Here the CDR3 DNA reads TGTGCCAGCAGTGAAGGGGGGAGGGCTGAAGCTTTCTTT.

The chain couples TRBV9 to TRBJ2-1; the D gene could be TRBD1 or TRBD2 (5 bases each). CDR3 length equals 15 residues. CDR1 is SGDLS, CDR2 YYNGEE, per germline. V lost 2 bases and J 5 bases, leaving 14 bases between the germline ends. The CDR3 DNA reads as TGTGCCAGCAGCGTCGGGACCCAGGGAAACAATGAGCAGTTCTTC. Residues: CASSVGTQGNNEQFF.

The chain employs TRBV28 and TRBJ1-6; a weak D match, TRBD1 (6 bases). Trimming took off 4 bases at V and 9 bases at J, with 22 bases between the two ends. CDR3 length: 17 amino acids. Germline CDR1 is MDHEN and CDR2 is SYDVKM. The CDR3 here is CASSSYQQQGVGSPLHF. In nucleotides, the CDR3 is TGTGCCAGCAGTTCCTACCAACAACAGGGCGTAGGTTCACCCCTCCACTTT.

This chain uses TRBV19 with TRBJ2-7, with 7 bases that match TRBD1. Germline CDR1 is LNHDA and CDR2 is SQIVND (reference sequence). The V and J ends lost 5 bases and 1 base, in that order; junction bases with no gene match: 5. The CDR3 totals 14 residues. The CDR3 sequence: CASSEQGRSYEQYF. CDR3 DNA: TGTGCCAGTAGTGAACAGGGGCGATCCTACGAGCAGTACTTC.

The chain joins TRBV5-4 to TRBJ2-5, with TRBD1 identical over 9 bases. The CDR3 sequence is 15 residues long. Trimming removed 1 base from V and 3 bases from J; junction bases left unmatched: 4. Germline-derived CDR1 and CDR2 are SGHNT and YYREEE (reference sequence). Here the CDR3 DNA reads TGTGCCAGCAGCTTGTCACAGGGGGCGGAAGAGACCCAGTACTTC. Its protein is CASSLSQGAEETQYF.

The V call is TRBV7-9, the J call TRBJ2-7, with 7 bases aligning to TRBD2. V trimming: 5 bases; J trimming: 6 bases; junction bases outside the gene matches: 13. The CDR3 runs 15 residues. Germline V gene sequence: CDR1 SEHNR, CDR2 FQNEAQ (reference sequence). This CDR3 reads CASSPSLPGTIEQYF. The CDR3 DNA is TGTGCCAGCAGCCCCTCCCTGCCCGGGACTATCGAGCAGTACTTC.

This clone has a single count. The V gene is TRBV20-1, the J gene TRBJ1-1; D not certain. CDR1 is DFQATT and CDR2 is SNEGSKA in the germline V gene (reference sequence). CDR3 length: 11 amino acids. The V end lost 3 bases, the J end lost 3 bases, and 5 bases lay between the germline ends. The CDR3 is CSAREDTEAFF. The CDR3 DNA sequence: TGCAGTGCTAGGGAGGACACTGAAGCTTTCTTT.

The J gene is TRBJ2-7, the V gene TRBV28; weak D call: TRBD1 (6 bases). CDR3 size: 15 residues. Trimming took 6 bases from V and 0 from J, leaving 15 bases between them. The germline gives CDR1 MDHEN, CDR2 SYDVKM. The CDR3 reads CASRWGADSSYEQYF. The CDR3 region has the DNA TGTGCCAGCAGATGGGGCGCGGACAGCTCCTACGAGCAGTACTTC.

The gene calls are TRBV18 and TRBJ2-5; D might be TRBD1 (7 bases). The end of the DNA is better explained by TRBJ2-7, so the J call may be wrong. The CDR3 sequence is 15 residues long. Germline assignment: CDR1 KGHSH and CDR2 LQKENI. The CDR3 DNA sequence: TGTGCCAGCTCACCAGGTAGGCAGGGGGGCAACGAGCAGTACTTC. Protein sequence: CASSPGRQGGNEQYF.